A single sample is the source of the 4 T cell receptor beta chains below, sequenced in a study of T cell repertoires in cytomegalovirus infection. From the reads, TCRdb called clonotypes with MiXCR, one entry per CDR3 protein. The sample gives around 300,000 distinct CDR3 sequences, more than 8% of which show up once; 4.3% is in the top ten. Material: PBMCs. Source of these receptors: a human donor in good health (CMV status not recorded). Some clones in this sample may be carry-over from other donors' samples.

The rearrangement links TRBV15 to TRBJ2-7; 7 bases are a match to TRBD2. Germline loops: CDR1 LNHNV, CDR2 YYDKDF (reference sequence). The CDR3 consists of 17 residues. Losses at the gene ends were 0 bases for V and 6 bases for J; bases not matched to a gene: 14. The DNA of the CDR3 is TGTGCCACCAGCAGAGACCCGGGTGGGGGGAGGGCCGGCGAGCAGTACTTC. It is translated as CATSRDPGGGRAGEQYF.

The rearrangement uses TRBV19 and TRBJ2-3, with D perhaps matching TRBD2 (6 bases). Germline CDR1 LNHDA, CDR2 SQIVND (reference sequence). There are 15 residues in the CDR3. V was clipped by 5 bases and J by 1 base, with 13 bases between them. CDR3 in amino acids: CASSFSSGRTDTQYF. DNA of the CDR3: TGTGCCAGTAGTTTTAGTAGCGGACGCACAGATACGCAGTATTTT.

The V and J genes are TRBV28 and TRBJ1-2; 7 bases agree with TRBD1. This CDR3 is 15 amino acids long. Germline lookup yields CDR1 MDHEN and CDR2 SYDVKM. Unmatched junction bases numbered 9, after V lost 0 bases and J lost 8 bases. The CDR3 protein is CASSLWVQGPGGYTF. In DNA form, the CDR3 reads TGTGCCAGCAGTTTATGGGTACAGGGGCCCGGGGGCTACACCTTC.

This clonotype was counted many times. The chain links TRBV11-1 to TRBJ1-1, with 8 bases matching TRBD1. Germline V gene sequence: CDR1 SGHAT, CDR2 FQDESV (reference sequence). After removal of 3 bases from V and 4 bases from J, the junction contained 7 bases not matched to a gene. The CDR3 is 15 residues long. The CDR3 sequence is CASSFSSTGGTEAFF. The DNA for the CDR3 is TGTGCCAGCAGCTTTTCTTCTACAGGGGGCACTGAAGCTTTCTTT.